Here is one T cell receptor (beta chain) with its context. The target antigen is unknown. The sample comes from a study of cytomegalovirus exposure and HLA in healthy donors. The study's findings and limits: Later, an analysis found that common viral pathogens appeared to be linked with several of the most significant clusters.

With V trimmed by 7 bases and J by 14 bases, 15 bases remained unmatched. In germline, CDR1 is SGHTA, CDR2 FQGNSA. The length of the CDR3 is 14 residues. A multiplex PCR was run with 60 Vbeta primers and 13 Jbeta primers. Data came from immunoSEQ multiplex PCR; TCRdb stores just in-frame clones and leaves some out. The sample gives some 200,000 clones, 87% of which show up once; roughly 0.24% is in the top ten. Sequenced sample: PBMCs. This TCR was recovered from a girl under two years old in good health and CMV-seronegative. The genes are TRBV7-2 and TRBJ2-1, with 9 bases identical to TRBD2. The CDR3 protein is CASTNKRAGGPEFF. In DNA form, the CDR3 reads TGTGCCAGCACCAATAAACGAGCGGGGGGTCCCGAGTTCTTC.